This record looks at one TCR beta chain sequence and its context. The antigen remains unidentified. The source of the sample is a study of cytomegalovirus exposure and HLA in healthy donors. General study results and limits: Later analysis identified several of the most significant clusters that appeared linked to common viral pathogens. Associated with HLA alleles at 0.05 false discovery rate in a later analysis were 16,951 TCR beta sequences.

Trimming removed 5 bases from V and 2 bases from J; junction bases left unmatched: 2. Germline V gives CDR1 SGHTA, CDR2 FQGTGA. CDR3 length: 14 residues. PCR amplification relied on 60 Vbeta primers (plus 13 Jbeta primers). The repertoire was sequenced with immunoSEQ multiplex PCR; TCRdb's copy has only in-frame clones and lacks some. Of approximately 100,000 clones in the sample, roughly 70% were seen once. The J gene is TRBJ2-1, the V gene TRBV7-3; 8 bases agree with TRBD1. The sequenced sample consisted of PBMCs. The clonotype was recovered from a woman in her late teens or twenties in good health and CMV-seropositive. The CDR3 is CASSPTGAYNEQFF. DNA for the CDR3: TGTGCCAGCAGCCCGACAGGGGCCTACAATGAGCAGTTCTTC.